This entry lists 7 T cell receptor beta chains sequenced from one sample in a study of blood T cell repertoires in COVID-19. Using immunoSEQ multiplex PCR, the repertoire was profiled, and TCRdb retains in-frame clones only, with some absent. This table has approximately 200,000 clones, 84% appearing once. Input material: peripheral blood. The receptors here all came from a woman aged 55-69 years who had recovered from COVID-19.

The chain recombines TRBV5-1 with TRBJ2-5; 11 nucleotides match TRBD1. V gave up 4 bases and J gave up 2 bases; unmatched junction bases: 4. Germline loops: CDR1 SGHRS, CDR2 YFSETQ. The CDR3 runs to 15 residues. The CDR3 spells CASSLGTGGQETQYF. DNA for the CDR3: TGCGCCAGCAGCCTCGGGACAGGGGGACAAGAGACCCAGTACTTC.

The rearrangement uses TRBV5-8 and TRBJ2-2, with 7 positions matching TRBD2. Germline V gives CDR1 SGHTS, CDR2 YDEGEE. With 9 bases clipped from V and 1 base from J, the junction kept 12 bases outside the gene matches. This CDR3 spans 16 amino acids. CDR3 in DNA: TGTGCCAATCTTCTCCGTTCTAGCGGGAACACCGGGGAGCTGTTTTTT. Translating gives CANLLRSSGNTGELFF.

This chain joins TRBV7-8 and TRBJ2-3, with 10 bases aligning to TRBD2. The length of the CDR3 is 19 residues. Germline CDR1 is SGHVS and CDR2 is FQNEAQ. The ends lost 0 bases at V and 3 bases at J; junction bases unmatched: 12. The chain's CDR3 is CASSLAWVAGGFLTDTQYF. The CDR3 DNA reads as TGTGCCAGCAGCTTAGCGTGGGTAGCGGGGGGATTTCTTACAGATACGCAGTATTTT.

CDR3 nucleotide sequence: TGTGCCAGCAGCTTGGATAGCGGGGGGCACACAGATACGCAGTATTTT. Residues: CASSLDSGGHTDTQYF. The chain has TRBV7-2 and TRBJ2-3; 10 nucleotides line up with TRBD2. Trimming at V came to 3 bases and at J to 2 bases, leaving 5 bases not matched to a gene. The CDR3 loop spans 16 amino acids. CDR1 is SGHTA and CDR2 is FQGNSA in the germline V gene.

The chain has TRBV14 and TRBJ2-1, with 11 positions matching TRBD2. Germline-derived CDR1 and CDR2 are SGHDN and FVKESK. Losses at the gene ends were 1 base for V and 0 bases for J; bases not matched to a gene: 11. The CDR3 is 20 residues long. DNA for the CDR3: TGTGCCAGCAGCCAAGTCTGGTCTAGCGGGGGGCGAAGCTCCTACAATGAGCAGTTCTTC. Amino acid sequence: CASSQVWSSGGRSSYNEQFF.

CDR3 in amino acids: CASSRGTDTQYF. In nucleotides, the CDR3 is TGTGCCAGCAGCCGAGGCACAGATACGCAGTATTTT. The chain employs TRBV7-9 and TRBJ2-3; D remains unclear. Trimming left V 5 bases short and J 1 base short, with 4 bases between. The CDR3 has 12 amino acids. CDR1 and CDR2 (germline): SEHNR, FQNEAQ (reference sequence).

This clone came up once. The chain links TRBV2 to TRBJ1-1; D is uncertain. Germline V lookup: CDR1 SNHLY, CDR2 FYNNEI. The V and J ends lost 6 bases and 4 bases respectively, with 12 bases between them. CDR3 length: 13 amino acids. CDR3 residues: CASSPVAATEAFF. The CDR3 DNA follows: TGTGCCAGCAGCCCAGTCGCGGCCACTGAAGCTTTCTTT.